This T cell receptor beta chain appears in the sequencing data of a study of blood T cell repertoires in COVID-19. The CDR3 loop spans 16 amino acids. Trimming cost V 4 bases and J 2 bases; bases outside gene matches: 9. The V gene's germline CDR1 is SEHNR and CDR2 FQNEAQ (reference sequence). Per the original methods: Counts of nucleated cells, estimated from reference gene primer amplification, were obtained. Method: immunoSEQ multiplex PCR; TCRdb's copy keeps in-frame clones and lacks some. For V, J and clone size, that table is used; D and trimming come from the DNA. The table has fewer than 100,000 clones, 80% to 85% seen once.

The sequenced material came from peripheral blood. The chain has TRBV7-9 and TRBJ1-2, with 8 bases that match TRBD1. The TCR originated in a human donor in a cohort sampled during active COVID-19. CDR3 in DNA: TGTGCCAGCAGCTCGTCCGGGACAGGCCACAACTATGGCTACACCTTC. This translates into CASSSSGTGHNYGYTF.